Listed below are T cell receptor beta chains from one sample, sequenced in a study of blood T cell repertoires in COVID-19. TCRdb's copy holds only in-frame clones and misses some; the assay was immunoSEQ multiplex PCR. This sample has 150,000 to 200,000 clones; roughly 85% occur once, and the top ten carry around 5%. Sequencing input: peripheral blood. The receptors originated from a human donor in a cohort sampled during active COVID-19. CDR3s include the opening cysteine and the closing phenylalanine or tryptophan. A D gene is named only where the DNA matches it firmly. Size is omitted from some rows. Given values are once, few, many or a class for expanded clones.

TGTGCCAGCAGTTGGACAGTGAACACCGGGGAGCTGTTTTTT CASSWTVNTGELFF - - TRBJ2-2 TRBV6-5
TGTGCCAGCAGTATAGGGTTGACAGTCGATCAGCCCCAGCATTTT CASSIGLTVDQPQHF - - TRBJ1-5 TRBV5-8
TGTGCCAGCAGCACAGCTGAGGGACTAGCGGGAGAGGCGGATACGCAGTATTTT CASSTAEGLAGEADTQYF - TRBD2 TRBJ2-3 TRBV5-6
TGTGCCAGCAGCCAAGGGACGACAGGCACTGAAGCTTTCTTT CASSQGTTGTEAFF - - TRBJ1-1 TRBV3-1/TRBV3-2
TGTGCCAGCAGCTCCACGATGGATCCGGACTCCACAGATACGCAGTATTTT CASSSTMDPDSTDTQYF - - TRBJ2-3 TRBV13
TGTGCCTGGAGTGCTAGGACAGTCTATGGCTACACCTTC CAWSARTVYGYTF - - TRBJ1-2 TRBV30
TGTGCCAGCAGTGAAACCGCACTAGCGGGAGGGCAGCGCACAGATACGCAGTATTTT CASSETALAGGQRTDTQYF - TRBD2 TRBJ2-3 TRBV2
TGTGCCAGCAGCTCCACCGGGAACGGGGAGCTGTTTTTT CASSSTGNGELFF - - TRBJ2-2 TRBV13
TGTGCCAGCAGCTTCGGGACTAGCGGGGAAGAGACCCAGTACTTC CASSFGTSGEETQYF - TRBD2 TRBJ2-5 TRBV11-2
TGTGCCAGCAGCCCCCTCAACAGGGGTGAGGATAGAAACACCATATATTTT CASSPLNRGEDRNTIYF - TRBD1 TRBJ1-3 TRBV7-6
TGTGCCACGACGCTAGGGGACAAGAGGACCCAGTACTTC CATTLGDKRTQYF few - TRBJ2-5 TRBV2
TGTTCTAGTCAGGGGCGGCGTTATGAAAAACTGTTTTTT CSSQGRRYEKLFF few - TRBJ1-4 TRBV6-5
TGTGCCAGCTCACCACGTGAGGGCAACCACGAGCAGTACTTC CASSPREGNHEQYF - - TRBJ2-7 TRBV18
TGCAGCGTTTCAATTTCGGGGGATGAGCAGTTCTTC CSVSISGDEQFF - - TRBJ2-1 TRBV29-1
TGTGCCAGCTCACCCATTCGGGAGAACACCGGGGAGCTGTTTTTT CASSPIRENTGELFF - - TRBJ2-2 TRBV18
TGTGCCAGCAGTTTTGGCAGGATCTACGAGCAGTACTTC CASSFGRIYEQYF - - TRBJ2-7 TRBV28
TGTGCCAGCAGCGTAGCAGGACTAGCTAACACCGGGGAGCTGTTTTTT CASSVAGLANTGELFF - TRBD2 TRBJ2-2 TRBV9
TGTGCCAGCAGTTTATTCAGAGTGGGACAGCCCTCAGGTCCCTACGAGCAGTACTTC CASSLFRVGQPSGPYEQYF - TRBD1 TRBJ2-7 TRBV27
TGTGCCAGCAGCGTAGATGCCCTCGGCGGTCAGCCCCAGCATTTT CASSVDALGGQPQHF - - TRBJ1-5 TRBV9
TGTGCCAGTGGGAGCAGGGGGCCGGATGGCTACACCTTC CASGSRGPDGYTF - TRBD1 TRBJ1-2 TRBV19
TGTGCCTGGAGAAGACAGGGCGTAAGCACTGAAGCTTTCTTT CAWRRQGVSTEAFF - TRBD1 TRBJ1-1 TRBV30
TGTGCCAGCAGCGGCGGGCGGCCGGGCTACACCTTC CASSGGRPGYTF - - TRBJ1-2 TRBV9
TGTGCCAGCACGCGGGCGGGAGGGGAGGTCAGCACAGATACGCAGTATTTT CASTRAGGEVSTDTQYF - TRBD2 TRBJ2-3 TRBV25-1
TGTGCCAGCAGCTTGACAGGGGTTGATTCACCCCTCCACTTT CASSLTGVDSPLHF - TRBD1 TRBJ1-6 TRBV5-6
TGTGCCACCAGTGCCAATGAGGGCGGGGAAGGAGGCGGCTACACCTTC CATSANEGGEGGGYTF - - TRBJ1-2 TRBV24-1
TGTGCCAGCAGTGACAACAGGGGACGGGGATCCTATAATTCACCCCTCCACTTT CASSDNRGRGSYNSPLHF - TRBD1 TRBJ1-6 TRBV6-1
TGTGCCAGCAGCTTAGCTTTAGCGCAAGCCTACGAGCAGTACTTC CASSLALAQAYEQYF - - TRBJ2-7 TRBV7-8
TGTGCCTGGAGTCCTAGGGGCCGAGAAAAACTGTTTTTT CAWSPRGREKLFF - - TRBJ1-4 TRBV30
TGTGCCAGCTCAGAACAGGGGCAGGAAAAACTGTTTTTT CASSEQGQEKLFF - TRBD1 TRBJ1-4 TRBV18
TGTGCCAGCAGCTTGCGAACCCCGGGACAGGGGTCGTGGAACACTGAAGCTTTCTTT CASSLRTPGQGSWNTEAFF - TRBD1 TRBJ1-1 TRBV5-8
TGTGCCAGCAGTCCCGGACAGGGGACCTACGAGCAGTACTTC CASSPGQGTYEQYF - TRBD1 TRBJ2-7 TRBV28
TGTGCCAGTAGGGTAGGGGGCGCGGATGGCTACACCTTC CASRVGGADGYTF - TRBD1 TRBJ1-2 TRBV19
TGTGCCTGGAGGCTAGCCCCGGGGGAGCAGTACTTC CAWRLAPGEQYF few - TRBJ2-7 TRBV30
TGTGCCAGCAGTTACCCGGGTAGCGGGGGGGCCTTAAAATTCCCCACAGATACGCAGTATTTT CASSYPGSGGALKFPTDTQYF - TRBD2 TRBJ2-3 TRBV6-2/TRBV6-3
TGCGCCAGCAGCCAAGACAGGGGATATAGCAATCAGCCCCAGCATTTT CASSQDRGYSNQPQHF - - TRBJ1-5 TRBV4-1